Below, 30 T cell receptor beta chains from the same sample are listed, as sequenced in a study of cytomegalovirus exposure and HLA in healthy donors. Vbeta (60) and Jbeta (13) primers were used in the PCR. Generated by immunoSEQ multiplex PCR, the TCRdb table keeps only in-frame clones and is missing some. The table lists 120,000 or so clones, about 80% of them singletons, with around 3.3% in the top ten. The sequencing sample was made of PBMCs. The source is a male donor in good health and CMV-seronegative.

The J gene is TRBJ2-7, the V gene TRBV10-1; D is perhaps TRBD1 (6 bases). The V end lost 4 bases, the J end lost 7 bases, and 17 bases lay between the germline ends. This CDR3 comprises 14 residues. CDR1 and CDR2 (germline): WNHNN, SYGVQD (reference sequence). For the CDR3, the DNA is TGCGCCAGCAGTGCCCCAGACAGGCCCGGGGAGCAGTACTTC. Residues: CASSAPDRPGEQYF.

This chain uses TRBV4-2 with TRBJ2-2; D not certain. Germline V CDR1 and CDR2: LGHNA, YNFKEQ. This CDR3 spans 15 amino acids. Trimming removed 0 bases at V and 1 base at J, with 6 bases between. CDR3 sequence (DNA): TGTGCCAGCAGCCAAGAAACAGTGAACACCGGGGAGCTGTTTTTT. It is translated as CASSQETVNTGELFF.

In DNA, the CDR3 is TGTGCCATCAGTGAAGCTGGCAGGGCAAACACTGAAGCTTTCTTT. Amino acid sequence: CAISEAGRANTEAFF. The J gene is TRBJ1-1, the V gene TRBV10-3; weak D call: TRBD1 (5 bases). CDR1 and CDR2 (germline): ENHRY, SYGVKD. The CDR3 consists of 15 residues. V lost 3 bases to trimming and J lost 2 bases, with 13 bases between them.

The chain links TRBV5-1 to TRBJ2-2; 8 positions match TRBD1. The CDR3 consists of 15 residues. V was pared by 5 bases and J by 0 bases, with 3 bases of the junction left unmatched. Looked up from germline, CDR1 is SGHRS and CDR2 is YFSETQ. For the CDR3, the DNA is TGCGCCAGCAGGGACAGGGTGACGAACACCGGGGAGCTGTTTTTT. Translation: CASRDRVTNTGELFF.

A remark on this clone: A junction boundary mismatches the germline segment, possibly from a read error. The chain couples TRBV10-3 to TRBJ2-7, with 7 nucleotides matching TRBD1. The CDR3 consists of 15 residues. Germline-derived CDR1 and CDR2 are ENHRY and SYGVKD. CDR3 DNA sequence: TGTGCCAGCAGTGAAGAAGCAGGGGGCTCCTACGAGCAGTACTTC. Translation gives CASSEEAGGSYEQYF.

The genes are TRBV5-1 and TRBJ2-7; D unresolved. Trimming took off 4 bases at V and 0 bases at J, with 8 bases between the two ends. This CDR3 spans 13 amino acids. CDR1 and CDR2 (germline): SGHRS, YFSETQ. CDR3: CASSGINSYEQYF. CDR3 nucleotides: TGCGCCAGCAGCGGCATAAACTCCTACGAGCAGTACTTC.

The chain combines TRBV29-1 with TRBJ2-1; TRBD2 might be the D (6 bases). Germline loops: CDR1 SQVTM, CDR2 ANQGSEA. The CDR3 extends over 12 amino acids. V was cut by 6 bases and J by 2 bases, with 8 bases left in between. The CDR3 loop is CSVGGTYNEQFF. The CDR3 nucleotides read TGCAGCGTGGGAGGTACCTACAATGAGCAGTTCTTC.

The rearrangement uses TRBV7-2 and TRBJ1-6; tentative D call: TRBD1 (5 bases). The length of the CDR3 is 14 residues. The V end was cut by 2 bases, the J end by 7 bases, with 9 bases between. Germline loops: CDR1 SGHTA, CDR2 FQGNSA. CDR3 protein: CASSLLGVNSPLHF. The CDR3 DNA reads as TGTGCCAGCAGCTTACTAGGGGTGAATTCACCCCTCCACTTT.

This chain joins TRBV7-2 and TRBJ2-1; TRBD1 matches at 7 bases. The CDR3 runs to 14 residues. Per the germline V gene, CDR1 is SGHTA and CDR2 is FQGNSA. The ends lost 5 bases at V and 4 bases at J; junction bases unmatched: 5. The CDR3 here is CASSPPGQYNEQFF. DNA of the CDR3: TGTGCCAGCAGCCCCCCGGGACAGTACAATGAGCAGTTCTTC.

The J gene is TRBJ2-1, the V gene TRBV6-5; the match to TRBD2 covers 9 bases. The CDR3 covers 16 residues. Trimming removed 4 bases from V and 6 bases from J; junction bases left unmatched: 10. Germline CDR1 MNHEY, CDR2 SVGAGI. The CDR3 is CASSWGVAGALNEQFF. The CDR3 nucleotides are TGTGCCAGCAGTTGGGGCGTAGCGGGGGCTCTCAATGAGCAGTTCTTC.

J is TRBJ1-2 and V is TRBV27; 10 bases are shared with TRBD1. From germline, CDR1 is MNHEY and CDR2 SMNVEV (reference sequence). There are 14 residues in the CDR3. The junction had 8 bases not matched to a gene; V was cut back by 9 bases and J by 4 bases. CDR3 residues: CASRYGTGVYGYTF. Written as DNA, the CDR3 is TGTGCCAGTAGATACGGGACAGGGGTCTATGGCTACACCTTC.

V is TRBV5-1 and J is TRBJ2-1, with 7 bases fitting TRBD1. This CDR3 has 15 residues. Germline CDR1 is SGHRS and CDR2 is YFSETQ. With 4 bases clipped from V and 9 bases from J, the junction kept 13 bases outside the gene matches. As DNA, the CDR3 is TGCGCCAGCAGCCCCGGACAGGCCCGGTGGGGTGAGCAGTTCTTC. The encoded protein is CASSPGQARWGEQFF.

V gene TRBV18 combines with J gene TRBJ2-3; 8 bases agree with TRBD1. The CDR3 totals 16 residues. Trimming took 1 base from V and 3 from J; bases not matched to a gene: 6. Germline loops: CDR1 KGHSH, CDR2 LQKENI. CDR3 in amino acids: CASSPLQGAFTDTQYF. The CDR3, as DNA: TGTGCCAGCTCACCACTTCAGGGGGCTTTTACAGATACGCAGTATTTT. Filled out from reference TRBV18 and TRBJ2-3, the complete variable domain reads NAGVMQNPRHLVRRRGQEARLRCSPMKGHSHVYWYRQLPEEGLKFMVYLQKENIIDESGMPKERFSAEFPKEGPSILRIQQVVRGDSAAYFCASSPLQGAFTDTQYFGPGTRLTVL.

The chain combines TRBV10-2 with TRBJ2-3, with D possibly being TRBD2 (7 bases). Germline assignment: CDR1 WSHSY and CDR2 SAAADI. Trimming pared 0 bases from V and 2 bases from J, leaving 18 bases between. This CDR3 has 18 residues. CDR3 sequence (DNA): TGCGCCAGCAGTGAGTCCAACCTATATCGGGGGGCCACAGATACGCAGTATTTT. It yields the protein CASSESNLYRGATDTQYF.

This chain joins TRBV28 and TRBJ1-1; D ambiguous. Trimming removed 5 bases at V and 2 bases at J, with 21 bases between. The CDR3 spans 17 residues. CDR1 is MDHEN and CDR2 is SYDVKM in the germline V gene. CDR3 nucleotides: TGTGCCAGCAGTCCCGCTGGGCAGTGGGTAGTAAACACTGAAGCTTTCTTT. Amino acids: CASSPAGQWVVNTEAFF.

The chain links TRBV10-1 to TRBJ2-4, with 8 bases identical to TRBD1. This CDR3 comprises 14 residues. Germline assignment: CDR1 WNHNN and CDR2 SYGVQD (reference sequence). Unmatched junction bases numbered 10, after V lost 8 bases and J lost 7 bases. CDR3 in amino acids: CASSQGQGANIQYF. CDR3 nucleotides: TGCGCCAGCTCCCAAGGGCAGGGGGCTAACATTCAGTACTTC.

A few counts support this clone. The chain uses TRBV11-2 and TRBJ1-3; D unresolved. V lost 0 bases and J lost 5, with 14 bases in between. The CDR3 covers 16 residues. The V gene's germline CDR1 is SGHAT and CDR2 FQNNGV. CDR3 in amino acids: CASSLESPLLRNTIYF. The CDR3 DNA follows: TGTGCCAGCAGCTTAGAGTCCCCCCTCTTAAGAAACACCATATATTTT.

This clone occurred once. The chain links TRBV6-5 to TRBJ2-3, with 8 nucleotides matching TRBD1. The CDR3 sequence is 14 residues long. V lost 6 bases, J lost 2 bases, and 4 bases stayed unmatched. CDR1 is MNHEY, CDR2 SVGAGI, per germline. CDR3 amino acids: CASRRTGLTDTQYF. The CDR3 nucleotides are TGTGCCAGCAGACGGACAGGGCTCACAGATACGCAGTATTTT.

The chain has TRBV6-5 and TRBJ2-6; 8 nucleotides agree with TRBD1. The V gene end was trimmed by 4 bases and the J gene end by 4 bases; junction bases not matched to a gene: 3. CDR1 MNHEY and CDR2 SVGAGI come from the germline V gene. The CDR3 consists of 15 residues. The CDR3 sequence: CASSFRGLGANVLTF. CDR3 bases: TGTGCCAGCAGTTTCAGGGGGCTCGGGGCCAACGTCCTGACTTTC.

The rearrangement uses TRBV5-1 and TRBJ1-3; TRBD1 matches at 11 bases. This CDR3 region has 15 residues. Germline assignment: CDR1 SGHRS and CDR2 YFSETQ. V lost 4 bases, J lost 6 bases, and 6 bases stayed unmatched. This chain's CDR3 is CASSLWTGGVNTIYF. CDR3 bases: TGCGCCAGCAGCCTATGGACAGGGGGCGTAAACACCATATATTTT.

This clone was found once. The chain employs TRBV11-2 and TRBJ1-1; no clear D gene. V lost 3 bases and J 1 base, leaving 6 bases between the germline ends. CDR3 length: 13 residues. Germline V gene sequence: CDR1 SGHAT, CDR2 FQNNGV. CDR3 nucleotide sequence: TGTGCCAGCAGCTTCCGCGAGAACACTGAAGCTTTCTTT. Encoded protein: CASSFRENTEAFF.

On this clone itself: The junction differs from germline at one of its ends, possibly a read error. The chain recombines TRBV7-9 with TRBJ2-3, with 7 bases aligning to TRBD1. This CDR3 region has 15 residues. CDR1 is SEHNR, CDR2 FQNEAQ, per germline (reference sequence). CDR3 nucleotide sequence: TGTTCCAGCAGCTCCCGGGACAGTCGAGGGGATACGCAGTATTTT. It encodes CSSSSRDSRGDTQYF.

The sample holds one count of this clone. Germline and junction disagree at one end, which may indicate a read error. This CDR3 reads CSSSLDGTEAFF. In DNA, the CDR3 is TGTTCCAGCAGCTTAGACGGCACTGAAGCTTTCTTT. The rearrangement links TRBV7-9 to TRBJ1-1; the D is unclear. Per germline, CDR1 SEHNR and CDR2 FQNEAQ (reference sequence). CDR3 length: 12 amino acids.

This clone occurred once. V is TRBV27 and J is TRBJ1-2, with a possible D match to TRBD1 (5 bases). The V and J ends lost 5 bases and 4 bases respectively, with 14 bases between them. There are 14 residues in the CDR3. The germline V gene has CDR1 MNHEY and CDR2 SMNVEV (reference sequence). Written as DNA, the CDR3 is TGTGCCAGCAGTCCCCACCAGGGAACCTATGGCTACACCTTC. This codes for CASSPHQGTYGYTF.

Notes on this clone: The junction does not match germline at one end; this may be a read error. CDR3 protein: CSSSRDGGTRMPKQTQYF. The CDR3 region has the DNA TGTTCCAGCAGCCGAGACGGGGGGACACGGATGCCTAAACAGACCCAGTACTTC. The chain combines TRBV7-9 with TRBJ2-5; D may be TRBD2 (7 bases). This CDR3 comprises 18 residues. The V gene's germline CDR1 is SEHNR and CDR2 FQNEAQ (reference sequence).

A single count supports this clone. A read error may account for a junction end that differs from germline. The chain carries TRBV30 and TRBJ1-1; 7 bases align to TRBD1. The CDR3 is 14 residues long. Germline values: CDR1 GTSNPN, CDR2 SVGIG (reference sequence). This chain's CDR3 is CATAEGQKNAEAFF. The CDR3, as DNA: TGTGCCACGGCCGAGGGACAGAAGAACGCTGAAGCTTTCTTT.

V and J are TRBV18 and TRBJ2-5; D is uncertain. The CDR3 sequence is 14 residues long. Germline V gene lookup returns CDR1 KGHSH and CDR2 LQKENI. The V gene lost 3 bases and the J gene lost 1 base, with 9 bases spanning the gap. The CDR3 coding sequence is TGTGCCAGCTCACCCCCGTCGGTCCAAGAGACCCAGTACTTC. Encoded protein: CASSPPSVQETQYF.

The genes are TRBV11-2 and TRBJ2-1; TRBD1 agrees at 7 bases. The CDR3 spans 13 residues. The V gene end was trimmed by 10 bases and the J gene end by 4 bases; junction bases not matched to a gene: 7. Looked up from germline, CDR1 is SGHAT and CDR2 is FQNNGV. CDR3 sequence (DNA): TGTGCCACAAGGGGGCTGCGATACAATGAGCAGTTCTTC. Protein: CATRGLRYNEQFF. The whole variable domain, filled in from reference TRBV11-2 and TRBJ2-1, reads EAGVAQSPRYKIIEKRQSVAFWCNPISGHATLYWYQQILGQGPKLLIQFQNNGVVDDSQLPKDRFSAERLKGVDSTLKIQPAKLEDSAVYLCATRGLRYNEQFFGPGTRLTVL.

The chain joins TRBV15 to TRBJ1-2; D possibly corresponds to TRBD1 (5 bases). The germline gives CDR1 LNHNV, CDR2 YYDKDF (reference sequence). The CDR3 is 15 amino acids. V was shortened by 4 bases and J by 2 bases, with 14 bases between the two germline ends. The CDR3 is CATSKPGLYNYGYTF. CDR3 sequence (DNA): TGTGCCACCAGCAAACCGGGACTTTACAACTATGGCTACACCTTC.

The chain joins TRBV18 to TRBJ1-4, with D possibly matching TRBD1 (5 bases). CDR3 length: 16 residues. Between the trimmed V and J ends, which lost 3 bases and 0 bases, there was a span of 11 bases. The germline V gene has CDR1 KGHSH and CDR2 LQKENI. CDR3 amino acids: CASSPGQTATNEKLFF. CDR3 sequence (DNA): TGTGCCAGCTCACCGGGGCAGACTGCAACTAATGAAAAACTGTTTTTT.